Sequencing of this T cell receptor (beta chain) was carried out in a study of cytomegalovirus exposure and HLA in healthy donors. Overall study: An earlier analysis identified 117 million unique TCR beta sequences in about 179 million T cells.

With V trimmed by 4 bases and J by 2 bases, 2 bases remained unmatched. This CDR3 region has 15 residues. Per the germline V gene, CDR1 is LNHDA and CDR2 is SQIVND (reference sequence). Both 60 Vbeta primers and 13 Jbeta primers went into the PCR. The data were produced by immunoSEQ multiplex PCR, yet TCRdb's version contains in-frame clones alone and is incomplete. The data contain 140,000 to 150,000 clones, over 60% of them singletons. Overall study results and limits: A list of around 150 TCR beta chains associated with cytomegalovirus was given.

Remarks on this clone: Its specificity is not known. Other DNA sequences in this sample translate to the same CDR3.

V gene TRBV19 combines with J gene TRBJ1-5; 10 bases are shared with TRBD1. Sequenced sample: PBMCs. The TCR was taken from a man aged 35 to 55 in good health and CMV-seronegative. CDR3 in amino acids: CASSTGTGGNQPQHF. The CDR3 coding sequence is TGTGCCAGTAGTACTGGGACAGGGGGCAATCAGCCCCAGCATTTT.